The TCR beta chain described here comes from a study of control samples from healthy donors and cancer patients (dated by TCRdb to 2020 to 2022). On this clone: There is no known antigen for this receptor. No qualities accompany the bases; no much larger clone lies one base away.

Library preparation used the immunoSEQ multiplex PCR assay. TCRdb obtained this table from immuneACCESS and retained in-frame rearrangements with V and J assigned. These tables miss some clones; where compared with another copy, unresolved V genes account for less than half of the shortfall, and the remainder is unexplained. The sample includes 25,000 to 35,000 clones, with roughly 94% observed a single time. The top ten clones comprise less than 8.5% of the sample. The junction shows trimming of 7 bases on V and 4 bases on J, and the gene matches do not reach 4 bases of it. Including the terminal cysteine and phenylalanine, the CDR3 comprises 14 residues. Left in the record is the CDR3 DNA by itself, 42 bases read in frame from the first base. Via the germline V gene (reference sequence), CDR1 is LNHDA and CDR2 SQIVND.

The sequence was collected from a man in his 60s in good health. What was sequenced was blood. The receptor chain draws on TRBV19 and TRBJ1-6; 7 bases in the junction line up with TRBD1. The sequence in DNA is TGTGCCAGTAATCGGGACAGATATAATTCACCCCTCCACTTT. This is translated as CASNRDRYNSPLHF.